Listed here are 3 T cell receptor beta chains from one sample, sequenced in a study of chemoradiotherapy in HPV16-positive cancers. Sequenced by immunoSEQ multiplex PCR; TCRdb stores in-frame clones only, minus some. This repertoire shows 3,500 to 4,500 clones, 55% to 75% found once; its top ten account for around a tenth. The sequenced sample was tumor tissue, obtained from a patient who underwent chemoradiotherapy. These receptors were collected from a human donor with HPV-associated anogenital cancer.

This clone was seen a handful of times. The chain couples TRBV7-9 to TRBJ2-1, with no clear D. Germline CDR1 is SEHNR and CDR2 is FQNEAQ (reference sequence). The V and J ends lost 5 bases and 9 bases respectively, with 17 bases between them. The CDR3 runs to 14 residues. As DNA, the CDR3 is TGTGCCAGCAGCCACCAACTGCGCGCAAGTGAGCAGTTCTTC. Protein product: CASSHQLRASEQFF.

V and J are TRBV6-4 and TRBJ1-5; 7 bases fit TRBD1. The trim removed 4 bases at V and 4 bases at J, leaving 7 bases unmatched. This CDR3 contains 15 residues. The V gene's germline CDR1 is MRHNA and CDR2 SNTAGT. In nucleotides, the CDR3 is TGTGCCAGCAGTGCCCCTCGGGACAGTAATCAGCCCCAGCATTTT. Translated: CASSAPRDSNQPQHF.

This clone is classed as medium-sized (0.01 to 0.1%). This sequence joins TRBV5-1 and TRBJ2-7, with D maybe TRBD1 (5 bases). The germline gives CDR1 SGHRS, CDR2 YFSETQ. Trimming removed 5 bases from V and 3 bases from J, with 15 bases in between. This CDR3 is built from 14 residues. The DNA for the CDR3 is TGCGCCAGCAGTTCAACAGGAACCGGCTACGAGCAGTACTTC. Its protein is CASSSTGTGYEQYF. The full variable domain, with the rest looked up from reference TRBV5-1 and TRBJ2-7, is KAGVTQTPRYLIKTRGQQVTLSCSPISGHRSVSWYQQTPGQGLQFLFEYFSETQRNKGNFPGRFSGRQFSNSRSEMNVSTLELGDSALYLCASSSTGTGYEQYFGPGTRLTVT.